These T cell receptor beta chains were read from a single sample in a study of T cells after yellow fever vaccination. One entry per CDR3 protein results from TCRdb running MiXCR on the 5' RACE reads. The sample lists about 250,000 distinct CDR3 sequences; 3.6% were seen once. The specimen was PBMCs, collected 15 days after the yellow fever booster vaccination. Every receptor here comes from a man between 18 and 35 years old who received the YFV17D yellow fever vaccine. CDR3s include the opening cysteine and the closing phenylalanine or tryptophan. A D gene is named only where the DNA matches it firmly. A clone size is listed for some rows: how often the clone was seen (once, few, many), or a class if it is expanded.

J gene | V gene | clone size | D gene | CDR3 length | CDR3 protein | CDR3 DNA
TRBJ2-4 | TRBV5-1 | medium-sized | - | 17 | CASSLAFEKAAKNIQYF | TGCGCCAGCAGCTTGGCTTTTGAGAAGGCAGCCAAAAACATTCAGTACTTC
TRBJ2-5 | TRBV4-2 | - | - | 13 | CASGAVDQETQYF | TGTGCCAGCGGAGCGGTAGACCAAGAGACCCAGTACTTC
TRBJ2-1 | TRBV6-2/TRBV6-3 | many | TRBD1 | 15 | CASRHAGQGVHEQFF | TGTGCCAGCAGACACGCCGGACAGGGAGTCCATGAGCAGTTCTTC
TRBJ2-2 | TRBV10-3 | many | - | 13 | CAISGRESGELFF | TGTGCCATCAGTGGACGGGAATCCGGGGAGCTGTTTTTT
TRBJ2-6 | TRBV5-1 | many | - | 16 | CASSPRQSSGANVLTF | TGCGCCAGCAGCCCAAGACAGAGCTCTGGGGCCAACGTCCTGACTTTC
TRBJ2-2 | TRBV6-2/TRBV6-3 | many | - | 15 | CASGDGNHQAGELFF | TGTGCCAGCGGAGACGGAAATCATCAAGCCGGGGAGCTGTTTTTT
TRBJ1-2 | TRBV2 | many | TRBD1 | 15 | CASSSTPGQGGGYTF | TGTGCCAGCAGTTCAACCCCGGGACAGGGAGGCGGCTACACCTTC
TRBJ2-1 | TRBV7-6 | many | - | 15 | CASSRGGGEDNEQFF | TGTGCCAGCTCTAGGGGTGGGGGAGAGGACAATGAGCAGTTCTTC
TRBJ2-5 | TRBV7-3 | few | TRBD2 | 15 | CASSPGTSAQETQYF | TGTGCCAGCAGCCCCGGGACTAGCGCGCAAGAGACCCAGTACTTC
TRBJ1-6 | TRBV5-5 | many | - | 13 | CASSSTRDSPLHF | TGTGCCAGCAGCTCAACCAGGGACTCACCCCTCCACTTT
TRBJ2-1 | TRBV6-5 | many | - | 12 | CASSDGFDEQFF | TGTGCCAGCAGTGACGGATTTGATGAGCAGTTCTTC
TRBJ2-1 | TRBV24-1 | many | TRBD2 | 15 | CATSDGGGPHNEQFF | TGTGCCACCAGTGATGGGGGGGGTCCTCACAATGAGCAGTTCTTC
TRBJ2-5 | TRBV7-9 | many | TRBD2 | 19 | CASSPRNSLGLAGKETQYF | TGTGCCAGCAGCCCCCGGAACTCTCTCGGACTAGCGGGGAAAGAGACCCAGTACTTC
TRBJ2-1 | TRBV29-1 | few | TRBD1 | 13 | CSVETGGWTEQFF | TGCAGCGTTGAGACAGGGGGCTGGACTGAGCAGTTCTTC
TRBJ2-7 | TRBV6-2/TRBV6-3 | many | TRBD1 | 14 | CASSWGQSSYEQYF | TGTGCCAGCTCCTGGGGACAGAGCTCCTACGAGCAGTACTTC
TRBJ2-2 | TRBV6-5 | many | - | 15 | CASTPGGGNTGELFF | TGTGCCAGCACCCCAGGGGGGGGGAACACCGGGGAGCTGTTTTTT
TRBJ2-3 | TRBV5-1 | many | TRBD2 | 16 | CASGLAGGRGTDTQYF | TGCGCCAGTGGACTAGCGGGGGGCCGTGGCACAGATACGCAGTATTTT
TRBJ2-3 | TRBV20-1 | many | - | 14 | CSASSGPGTDTQYF | TGCAGTGCTTCAAGCGGGCCAGGCACAGATACGCAGTATTTT
TRBJ1-5 | TRBV7-2 | many | - | 19 | CASSLRVGGFSYSNQPQHF | TGTGCCAGCAGCTTACGAGTAGGTGGCTTTTCTTATAGCAATCAGCCCCAGCATTTT
TRBJ2-1 | TRBV20-1 | - | TRBD2 | 15 | CSARGGRSSYNEQFF | TGCAGTGCTAGGGGCGGGAGAAGCTCCTACAATGAGCAGTTCTTC
TRBJ1-6 | TRBV20-1 | few | - | 16 | CSARGFGGSYNSPLHF | TGCAGTGCTAGAGGCTTCGGGGGCTCCTATAATTCACCCCTCCACTTT
TRBJ1-1 | TRBV6-5 | many | TRBD1 | 15 | CASSWDSLGRTEAFF | TGTGCCAGCAGTTGGGACAGTTTGGGGAGGACTGAAGCTTTCTTT
TRBJ2-3 | TRBV4-1 | many | TRBD2 | 18 | CASSPRTSGDSSTDTQYF | TGCGCCAGCAGCCCCAGGACTAGCGGGGACTCTAGCACAGATACGCAGTATTTT
TRBJ2-1 | TRBV9 | many | - | 13 | CASSPSSYNEQFF | TGTGCCAGCAGCCCATCCTCCTACAATGAGCAGTTCTTC
TRBJ1-5 | TRBV4-1 | many | - | 14 | CASSQARTNQPQHF | TGCGCCAGCAGCCAAGCAAGGACCAATCAGCCCCAGCATTTT
TRBJ2-1 | TRBV3-1 | many | TRBD1 | 15 | CASSQEKGQYNEQFF | TGTGCCAGCAGCCAAGAAAAGGGACAGTACAATGAGCAGTTCTTC
TRBJ2-1 | TRBV4-3 | many | - | 13 | CPRGGCSYNEQFF | TGCCCAAGGGGGGGGTGCTCCTACAATGAGCAGTTCTTC
TRBJ2-5 | TRBV3-1 | many | - | 14 | CASSPANLQETQYF | TGTGCCAGCAGCCCGGCGAACCTGCAAGAGACCCAGTACTTC
TRBJ2-1 | TRBV7-9 | many | TRBD2 | 16 | CASRHAGTSGALEQFF | TGTGCCAGCAGGCATGCCGGGACTAGCGGAGCTCTGGAGCAGTTCTTC
TRBJ2-1 | TRBV7-3 | many | TRBD2 | 15 | CASSQIAGDYNEQFF | TGTGCCAGCAGCCAAATAGCGGGGGACTACAATGAGCAGTTCTTC
TRBJ1-1 | TRBV6-6 | many | - | 13 | CASSSAMNTEAFF | TGTGCCAGCAGCTCCGCCATGAACACTGAAGCTTTCTTT
TRBJ2-7 | TRBV15 | many | - | 16 | CATSERKGPHLGEQYF | TGTGCCACCAGCGAGAGAAAGGGACCCCACCTGGGAGAGCAGTACTTC
TRBJ1-1 | TRBV7-8 | many | TRBD1 | 15 | CASSPGTEKITEAFF | TGTGCCAGCAGCCCCGGGACAGAGAAAATTACTGAAGCTTTCTTT
TRBJ2-3 | TRBV6-2/TRBV6-3 | many | - | 15 | CASSYSGISTDTQYF | TGTGCCAGCAGTTACTCCGGGATTAGCACAGATACGCAGTATTTT
TRBJ2-1 | TRBV5-1 | many | - | 15 | CASSLTGGVNNEQFF | TGCGCCAGCAGCTTGACGGGGGGCGTGAACAATGAGCAGTTCTTC
TRBJ2-1 | TRBV7-9 | many | - | 12 | CASSVQGNEQFF | TGTGCCAGCAGCGTACAGGGCAATGAGCAGTTCTTC
TRBJ1-4 | TRBV5-1 | many | - | 14 | CASSSRTPPEKLFF | TGCGCCAGCAGCTCAAGGACCCCGCCTGAAAAACTGTTTTTT
TRBJ1-1 | TRBV5-1 | many | TRBD1 | 14 | CASSRQGDVTEAFF | TGCGCCAGCAGCCGACAGGGGGATGTGACTGAAGCTTTCTTT
TRBJ1-2 | TRBV7-9 | many | - | 14 | CASRWSSPLSGYTF | TGTGCCAGCAGATGGAGCAGCCCCTTGAGTGGCTACACCTTC
TRBJ1-1 | TRBV5-1 | - | - | 14 | CASSPREGFTEAFF | TGCGCCAGCAGCCCCAGAGAGGGGTTCACTGAAGCTTTCTTT
TRBJ1-2 | TRBV12-3/TRBV12-4 | many | - | 14 | CASSLDPVNYGYTF | TGTGCCAGCAGTTTAGACCCGGTTAACTATGGCTACACCTTC
TRBJ2-1 | TRBV4-3 | many | - | 15 | CASSQVGGGLSEQFF | TGCGCCAGCAGCCAAGTTGGGGGGGGCCTGAGTGAGCAGTTCTTC
TRBJ2-7 | TRBV14 | many | - | 14 | CASSARRYSYEQYF | TGTGCCAGCAGCGCGAGACGATACTCCTACGAGCAGTACTTC